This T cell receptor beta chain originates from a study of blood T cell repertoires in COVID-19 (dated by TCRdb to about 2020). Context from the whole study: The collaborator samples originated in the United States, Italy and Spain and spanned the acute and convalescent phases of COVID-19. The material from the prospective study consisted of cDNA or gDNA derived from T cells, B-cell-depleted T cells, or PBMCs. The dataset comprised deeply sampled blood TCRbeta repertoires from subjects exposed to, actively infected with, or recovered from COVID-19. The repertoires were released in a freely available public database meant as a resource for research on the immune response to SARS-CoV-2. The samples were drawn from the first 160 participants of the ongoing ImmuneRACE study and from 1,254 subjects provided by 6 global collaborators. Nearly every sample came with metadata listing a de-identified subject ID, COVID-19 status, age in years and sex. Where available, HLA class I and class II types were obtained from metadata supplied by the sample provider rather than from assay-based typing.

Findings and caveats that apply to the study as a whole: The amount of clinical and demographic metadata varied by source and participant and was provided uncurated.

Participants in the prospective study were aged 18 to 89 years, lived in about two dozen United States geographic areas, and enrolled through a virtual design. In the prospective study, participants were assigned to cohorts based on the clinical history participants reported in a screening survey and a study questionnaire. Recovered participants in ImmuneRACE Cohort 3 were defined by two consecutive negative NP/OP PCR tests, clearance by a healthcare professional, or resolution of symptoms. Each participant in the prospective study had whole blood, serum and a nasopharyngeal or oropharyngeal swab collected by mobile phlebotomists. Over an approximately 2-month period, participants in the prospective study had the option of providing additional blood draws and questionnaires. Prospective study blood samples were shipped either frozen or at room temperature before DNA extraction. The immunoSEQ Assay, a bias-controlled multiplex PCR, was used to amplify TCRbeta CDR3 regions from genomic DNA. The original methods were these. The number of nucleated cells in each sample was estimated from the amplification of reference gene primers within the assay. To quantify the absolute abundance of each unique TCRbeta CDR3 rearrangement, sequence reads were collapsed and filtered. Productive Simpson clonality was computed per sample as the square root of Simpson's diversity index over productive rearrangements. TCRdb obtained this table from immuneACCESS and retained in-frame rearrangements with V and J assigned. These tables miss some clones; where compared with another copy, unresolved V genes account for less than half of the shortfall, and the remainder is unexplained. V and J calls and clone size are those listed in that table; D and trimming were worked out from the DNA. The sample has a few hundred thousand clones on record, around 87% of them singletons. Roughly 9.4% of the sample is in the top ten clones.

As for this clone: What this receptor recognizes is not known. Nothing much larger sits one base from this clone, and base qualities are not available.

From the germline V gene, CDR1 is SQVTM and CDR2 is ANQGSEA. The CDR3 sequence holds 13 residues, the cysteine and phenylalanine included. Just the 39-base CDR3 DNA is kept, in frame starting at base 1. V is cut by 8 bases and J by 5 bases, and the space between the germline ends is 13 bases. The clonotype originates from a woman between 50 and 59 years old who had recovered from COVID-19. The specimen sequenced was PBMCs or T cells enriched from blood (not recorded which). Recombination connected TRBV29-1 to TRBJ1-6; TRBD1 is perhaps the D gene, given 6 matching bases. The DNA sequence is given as TGCAGCATCCGGACAGACAATAATTCACCCCTCCACTTT. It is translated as CSIRTDNNSPLHF.